This T cell receptor (beta chain) appears in the sequencing data of a study of PD-1 blockade in mismatch repair-deficient tumors. Study-level findings and limits: Rapid post-treatment expansion, then contraction, generally preceding radiologic response, marked tumor-resident clones.

In the case of this clone: Its specificity is not known.

TCRdb's copy holds only in-frame clones and misses some; the assay was immunoSEQ multiplex PCR. This table holds approximately 100,000 clones, over 65% found once. The CDR3 extends over 13 amino acids. Germline CDR1 reads SGHTA; CDR2 reads FQGNSA. V was trimmed by 3 bases and J by 1 base, leaving 6 bases between them. The clonotype was recovered from an adult with mismatch repair-deficient cancer. The rearrangement uses TRBV7-2 and TRBJ1-2; D unresolved. The sample in question was peripheral blood, obtained 36 weeks after starting pembrolizumab. The CDR3 region has the DNA TGTGCCAGCAGCTTGAGCTTTAACTATGGCTACACCTTC. This encodes CASSLSFNYGYTF.